Shown below are 31 T cell receptor beta chains from a single sample sequenced in a study of blood T cell repertoires in COVID-19. Assay: immunoSEQ multiplex PCR; the TCRdb copy retains only in-frame clones and omits some. The table records about 260,000 clones, roughly 88% of them present only once. The specimen sequenced was PBMCs or T cells enriched from blood (not recorded which). Every receptor here comes from a woman in her forties or fifties who had recovered from COVID-19.

This chain connects TRBV7-2 to TRBJ1-6; 9 positions match TRBD1. This CDR3 spans 16 amino acids. V lost 0 bases and J lost 10; bases outside the gene matches: 7. Per the germline V gene, CDR1 is SGHTA and CDR2 is FQGNSA. DNA of the CDR3: TGTGCCAGCAGCTTAGCAGGGGGACAGGGAACCTCACCCCTCCACTTT. It encodes CASSLAGGQGTSPLHF.

The gene calls are TRBV28 and TRBJ1-4, with no clear D. Germline-derived CDR1 and CDR2 are MDHEN and SYDVKM. The CDR3 spans 14 residues. Trimming left V 4 bases short and J 2 bases short, with 8 bases between. DNA of the CDR3: TGTGCCAGCAGTTATATCGGTACTAATGAAAAACTGTTTTTT. Encoded protein: CASSYIGTNEKLFF.

The V and J genes are TRBV29-1 and TRBJ2-1; the D gene is possibly TRBD2 (5 bases). V was clipped by 3 bases and J by 0 bases, with 12 bases between them. The CDR3 runs to 15 residues. CDR1 SQVTM and CDR2 ANQGSEA come from the germline V gene. CDR3 protein: CSVEGGPSSYNEQFF. The CDR3 DNA is TGCAGCGTTGAGGGCGGGCCGAGCTCCTACAATGAGCAGTTCTTC.

In this sample, this clone turned up once. The chain combines TRBV30 with TRBJ1-3; no definite D call. V was shortened by 6 bases and J by 0 bases, with 12 bases between the two germline ends. The CDR3 is 14 amino acids. The germline V gene encodes CDR1 GTSNPN and CDR2 SVGIG (reference sequence). The CDR3 nucleotides read TGTGCCTGTCGAGGGAGCCTCTCTGGAAACACCATATATTTT. Residues: CACRGSLSGNTIYF.

The chain is built from TRBV5-4 and TRBJ2-2; 8 bases fit TRBD2. Germline CDR1 and CDR2: SGHNT and YYREEE (reference sequence). V lost 0 bases to trimming and J lost 5 bases; unmatched junction nucleotides: 9. CDR3 length: 17 residues. Here the CDR3 DNA reads TGTGCCAGCAGCTTGGGCACGGGAGGGAGTAGGACCGGGGAGCTGTTTTTT. It is translated as CASSLGTGGSRTGELFF. Full variable domain (rest looked up from reference TRBV5-4 and TRBJ2-2): ETGVTQSPTHLIKTRGQQVTLRCSSQSGHNTVSWYQQALGQGPQFIFQYYREEENGRGNFPPRFSGLQFPNYSSELNVNALELDDSALYLCASSLGTGGSRTGELFFGEGSRLTVL.

This clone was found once. The chain uses TRBV3-1 (or the pseudogene TRBV3-2) and TRBJ2-3; TRBD2 matches 11 bases. CDR1 and CDR2 from the germline V gene are LGHDT and YNNKEL (reference sequence). V dropped 0 bases and J dropped 5; count of bases not matched to a gene: 16. This CDR3 comprises 20 residues. The CDR3 nucleotides are TGTGCCAGCAGCCAAGAACCCTCTAGCGGGGGGTTTAAATGCAAAGATACGCAGTATTTT. This encodes CASSQEPSSGGFKCKDTQYF.

This clone appeared a few times. The chain carries TRBV7-8 and TRBJ1-1, with 9 positions matching TRBD1. This CDR3 contains 15 residues. Germline CDR1 SGHVS, CDR2 FQNEAQ. J lost 4 bases, V lost 1 base, and 4 bases had no gene match. This CDR3 reads CASSLVLTGGTEAFF. The CDR3 DNA reads as TGTGCCAGCAGCTTAGTCTTGACAGGGGGCACTGAAGCTTTCTTT. Full variable domain (rest looked up from reference TRBV7-8 and TRBJ1-1): GAGVSQSPRYKVAKRGQDVALRCDPISGHVSLFWYQQALGQGPEFLTYFQNEAQLDKSGLPSDRFFAERPEGSVSTLKIQRTQQEDSAVYLCASSLVLTGGTEAFFGQGTRLTVV.

The chain links TRBV30 to TRBJ2-7, with 7 positions matching TRBD1. Trimming at V came to 0 bases and at J to 3 bases, leaving 8 bases not matched to a gene. The germline gives CDR1 GTSNPN, CDR2 SVGIG (reference sequence). There are 15 residues in the CDR3. The CDR3 protein is CAWSVGTVSHYEQYF. CDR3 bases: TGTGCCTGGAGTGTTGGGACAGTATCGCACTACGAGCAGTACTTC.

The chain carries TRBV19 and TRBJ1-5; the D is unclear. V shed 1 base and J shed 6 bases, with 13 bases lying between them. Per germline, CDR1 LNHDA and CDR2 SQIVND (reference sequence). The CDR3 is 15 amino acids. The CDR3, as DNA: TGTGCCAGTAGTATAGGGCAGGTAGGTAGTCAGCCCCAGCATTTT. Its protein product is CASSIGQVGSQPQHF.

The rearrangement uses TRBV20-1 and TRBJ2-3; 9 nucleotides agree with TRBD1. With 7 bases clipped from V and 6 bases from J, the junction kept 11 bases outside the gene matches. The CDR3 has 14 residues. Germline V lookup: CDR1 DFQATT, CDR2 SNEGSKA (reference sequence). CDR3 sequence (DNA): TGCAGTGTCAGTGAGGGACAGGGTCCTGATACGCAGTATTTT. Translated: CSVSEGQGPDTQYF.

The chain employs TRBV7-9 and TRBJ1-4, with 12 bases aligning to TRBD1. Trimming removed 5 bases from V and 7 bases from J; junction bases left unmatched: 8. CDR3 length equals 16 residues. The germline CDR1 and CDR2 sequences are SEHNR and FQNEAQ (reference sequence). The CDR3 loop is CASSRGGTGGGEKLFF. The CDR3, as DNA: TGTGCCAGCAGCCGAGGAGGGACAGGGGGCGGTGAAAAACTGTTTTTT.

The chain joins TRBV2 to TRBJ2-5, with 9 positions matching TRBD2. Germline lookup yields CDR1 SNHLY and CDR2 FYNNEI. V shed 6 bases, J shed 3 bases, and the junction held 5 bases outside the gene matches. The length of the CDR3 is 14 residues. DNA for the CDR3: TGTGCCAGCAGGGGAAGACTAGCGGAAGAGACCCAGTACTTC. Translating it yields CASRGRLAEETQYF.

The V call is TRBV5-4, the J call TRBJ1-6; TRBD1 matches 9 bases. The CDR3 is 16 residues long. Germline values: CDR1 SGHNT, CDR2 YYREEE (reference sequence). V shed 5 bases and J 4 bases; nucleotides not matched to a gene: 7. Here the CDR3 DNA reads TGTGCCAGCAGATCGGACAGGGGTTCTTATAATTCACCCCTCCACTTT. It translates to CASRSDRGSYNSPLHF.

The table lists this clone with a few counts. The chain carries TRBV7-3 and TRBJ1-2; 7 bases map to TRBD1. Germline trimming cut 1 base from V and 8 bases from J; bases unmatched to any gene: 4. This CDR3 is built from 13 residues. The germline CDR1 and CDR2 sequences are SGHTA and FQGTGA. CDR3 nucleotide sequence: TGTGCCAGCAGCTTAATGACAGGGAGGGGCTACACCTTC. Its translation: CASSLMTGRGYTF. The full variable domain, its missing parts supplied by reference TRBV7-3 and TRBJ1-2, is GAGVSQTPSNKVTEKGKYVELRCDPISGHTALYWYRQSLGQGPEFLIYFQGTGAADDSGLPNDRFFAVRPEGSVSTLKIQRTERGDSAVYLCASSLMTGRGYTFGSGTRLTVV.

The chain combines TRBV7-8 with TRBJ1-2; D uncertain. This CDR3 spans 13 amino acids. Germline lookup yields CDR1 SGHVS and CDR2 FQNEAQ. V dropped 5 bases and J dropped 5 bases, with 12 bases sitting between them. The CDR3 spells CASSHPLGYGYTF. The CDR3 DNA reads as TGTGCCAGCAGCCATCCCCTAGGTTATGGCTACACCTTC.

This chain uses TRBV7-8 with TRBJ1-6; no firm D call. CDR1 and CDR2 (germline): SGHVS, FQNEAQ. CDR3 size: 14 residues. Trimming took 4 bases from V and 5 from J, leaving 9 bases between them. CDR3 region: CASSYGQDNSPLHF. The CDR3 bases are TGTGCCAGCAGCTACGGTCAAGATAATTCACCCCTCCACTTT.

The chain has TRBV20-1 and TRBJ1-1; D not certain. Trimming removed 6 bases from V and 2 bases from J, with 4 bases in between. Germline-derived CDR1 and CDR2 are DFQATT and SNEGSKA (reference sequence). The CDR3 has 10 residues. CDR3 coding DNA: TGCAGTGCCCAAAACACTGAAGCTTTCTTT. Translated, it gives CSAQNTEAFF.

J is TRBJ1-2 and V is TRBV12-3 or TRBV12-4; 7 bases fit TRBD1. The junction had 7 bases not matched to a gene; V was cut back by 6 bases and J by 6 bases. This CDR3 comprises 13 residues. CDR3 bases: TGTGCCAGCAGACTCCACAGGGGTGATGGCTACACCTTC. Amino acid sequence: CASRLHRGDGYTF.

V gene TRBV7-9 combines with J gene TRBJ1-2; the D gene is possibly TRBD1 (5 bases). The CDR3 is 14 amino acids. The V end lost 2 bases, the J end lost 6 bases, and 13 bases lay between the germline ends. Per the germline V gene, CDR1 is SEHNR and CDR2 is FQNEAQ (reference sequence). CDR3 coding DNA: TGTGCCAGCAGCTTACGACAGCTAAACAATGGCTACACCTTC. It is translated as CASSLRQLNNGYTF.

The chain uses TRBV6-4 and TRBJ2-1, with 7 bases identical to TRBD2. CDR1 is MRHNA, CDR2 SNTAGT, per germline. Germline trimming cut 5 bases from V and 6 bases from J; bases unmatched to any gene: 10. This CDR3 has 15 amino acids. Here the CDR3 reads CASSPAAGAANEQFF. For the CDR3, the DNA is TGTGCCAGCAGTCCCGCCGCGGGAGCAGCCAATGAGCAGTTCTTC.

V gene TRBV28 combines with J gene TRBJ1-5; D is unresolved. CDR3 length: 12 amino acids. Germline V gene lookup returns CDR1 MDHEN and CDR2 SYDVKM. V lost 6 bases and J lost 5, with 8 bases in between. CDR3 sequence reads: CASSPRDQPQHF. In DNA, the CDR3 is TGTGCCAGCAGCCCTAGAGATCAGCCCCAGCATTTT.

V and J are TRBV7-2 and TRBJ1-4; a possible D gene is TRBD1 (5 bases). Germline V lookup: CDR1 SGHTA, CDR2 FQGNSA. Trimming stripped 5 bases from V and 7 bases from J, with 11 bases between. The CDR3 sequence is 13 residues long. The CDR3 loop reads CASSADTGEKLFF. In nucleotides, the CDR3 is TGTGCCAGCAGCGCGGACACTGGTGAAAAACTGTTTTTT.

The V call is TRBV11-3, the J call TRBJ2-7; D remains unclear. The V gene lost 5 bases and the J gene lost 7 bases, with 12 bases spanning the gap. This CDR3 spans 12 amino acids. CDR1 and CDR2 from the germline V gene are SGHNT and YENEEA. Here the CDR3 reads CASSVPPSEQYF. The CDR3, as DNA: TGTGCCAGCAGCGTACCCCCTAGTGAGCAGTACTTC.

The chain links TRBV6-5 to TRBJ2-5; D remains ambiguous. Trimming pared 7 bases from V and 0 bases from J, leaving 6 bases between. This CDR3 spans 12 amino acids. The germline V gene has CDR1 MNHEY and CDR2 SVGAGI. The CDR3 is CASMGYQETQYF. As DNA, the CDR3 is TGTGCCAGCATGGGCTACCAAGAGACCCAGTACTTC.

This clone was observed a handful of times. CDR3 DNA sequence: TGTGCCTGGACCCTTAACAGTTATAGCGTCCGAAACACCATATATTTT. Protein product: CAWTLNSYSVRNTIYF. The chain carries TRBV30 and TRBJ1-3; D gene ambiguous. Germline CDR1 reads GTSNPN; CDR2 reads SVGIG (reference sequence). This CDR3 contains 16 residues. V was clipped by 4 bases and J by 5 bases, with 21 bases between them.

The chain employs TRBV21-1 and TRBJ1-5; the DNA was not compared with TRBD1, the D call given in the table. TRBV21-1 constitutes a pseudogene. The CDR3 spans 12 residues. CDR3 in DNA: TGTGCCAGCTCCGTGACAAATCAGCCCCAGCATTTT. Its protein is CASSVTNQPQHF.

V is TRBV10-1 and J is TRBJ2-2; 10 bases match TRBD2. This CDR3 is 16 amino acids long. V lost 6 bases, J lost 1 base, and 5 bases stayed unmatched. The germline gives CDR1 WNHNN, CDR2 SYGVQD (reference sequence). CDR3 sequence: CASSPRLAGNTGELFF. The CDR3 DNA reads as TGCGCCAGCAGCCCCAGACTAGCGGGGAACACCGGGGAGCTGTTTTTT.

This clone was counted a few times. The chain has TRBV7-9 and TRBJ1-4; no definite D call. The V end was cut by 4 bases, the J end by 6 bases, with 12 bases between. The CDR3 has 14 amino acids. CDR1 is SEHNR, CDR2 FQNEAQ, per germline (reference sequence). The CDR3 nucleotides read TGTGCCAGCAGCTCGAGCGGCGGAGATGAAAAACTGTTTTTT. This translates into CASSSSGGDEKLFF.

In DNA, the CDR3 is TGTGCCAGCAGTTTATCATTCAGGGGAAGCAATCAGCCCCAGCATTTT. Translated: CASSLSFRGSNQPQHF. V and J are TRBV27 and TRBJ1-5; D is perhaps TRBD1 (6 bases). CDR3 length: 16 residues. The germline V and J ends were trimmed by 0 bases and 1 base, with 10 bases remaining between them. Germline-derived CDR1 and CDR2 are MNHEY and SMNVEV (reference sequence).

This clone was counted between two and nine times. The chain joins TRBV27 to TRBJ2-3; TRBD1 might be the D (5 bases). CDR1 and CDR2 (germline): MNHEY, SMNVEV (reference sequence). The CDR3 spans 12 residues. V was cut by 4 bases and J by 5 bases, with 7 bases left in between. The CDR3 DNA reads TGTGCCAGCAGTTACGACAGAGATACGCAGTATTTT. Its protein is CASSYDRDTQYF.

This clone appeared once. The chain has TRBV28 and TRBJ2-7; D remains unclear. The V end lost 6 bases, the J end lost 1 base, and 13 bases lay between the germline ends. Germline CDR1 reads MDHEN; CDR2 reads SYDVKM. This CDR3 is 14 amino acids long. As DNA, the CDR3 is TGTGCCAGCAGCACCCCTGGTACATCCTACGAGCAGTACTTC. Protein sequence: CASSTPGTSYEQYF.